One and the same sample provided the 14 T cell receptor beta chains below, sequenced in a study of T cell responses to AZD1222 COVID-19 vaccine. Profiled with immunoSEQ multiplex PCR; TCRdb holds only in-frame clones, not every one. This table has under 95,000 clones, just over 85% appearing once. Material: peripheral blood, obtained on day 0 of AZD1222 vaccination. The receptors were sampled from an adult in good health.

This sequence joins TRBV21-1 and TRBJ2-7. TRBV21-1 is recorded as a pseudogene. This CDR3 is built from 12 residues. CDR3 nucleotides: TGTGCCAGCATCATCCCCGTCTACGAGCAGTACTTC. Residues: CASIIPVYEQYF.

The chain recombines TRBV5-4 with TRBJ2-5, with D perhaps assigned TRBD1 or TRBD2 (5 bases each). V lost 4 bases to trimming and J lost 2 bases, with 12 bases between them. Germline V gene lookup returns CDR1 SGHNT and CDR2 YYREEE (reference sequence). This CDR3 region has 14 residues. In DNA, the CDR3 is TGTGCCAGCAGCACCGGGACCAGACAAGAGACCCAGTACTTC. This codes for CASSTGTRQETQYF.

The CDR3 DNA is TGTGCCAGCAGTTGGCGAGGAGGGGCGAGTGAAAAACTGTTTTTT. Translating it yields CASSWRGGASEKLFF. The chain carries TRBV2 and TRBJ1-4, with D possibly matching TRBD1 (5 bases). Germline loops: CDR1 SNHLY, CDR2 FYNNEI. This CDR3 is built from 15 residues. V was clipped by 5 bases and J by 7 bases, with 17 bases between them.

The chain uses TRBV28 and TRBJ1-2; 8 positions agree with TRBD1. With V trimmed by 5 bases and J by 5 bases, 16 bases remained unmatched. CDR1 MDHEN and CDR2 SYDVKM come from the germline V gene. The CDR3 totals 17 residues. CDR3 in DNA: TGTGCCAGCAGTCCCCCGGGCGCCCAGGGGGCTGGGTATGGCTACACCTTC. Its translation: CASSPPGAQGAGYGYTF.

This CDR3 reads CASNTRQADTQYF. CDR3 coding DNA: TGTGCCAGCAACACAAGGCAAGCAGATACGCAGTATTTT. This chain joins TRBV2 and TRBJ2-3; no definite D call. The germline V and J ends were trimmed by 7 bases and 4 bases, with 12 bases remaining between them. CDR3 length: 13 amino acids. Germline V gene lookup returns CDR1 SNHLY and CDR2 FYNNEI.

This chain uses TRBV28 with TRBJ2-1; unclear D gene. The V gene's germline CDR1 is MDHEN and CDR2 SYDVKM. The CDR3 spans 14 residues. The V end was cut by 10 bases, the J end by 4 bases, with 17 bases between. The CDR3 DNA follows: TGTGCCACCTACGGCGAAATCGGATACAATGAGCAGTTCTTC. It translates to CATYGEIGYNEQFF.

V and J are TRBV11-2 and TRBJ1-3; D remains ambiguous. V lost 3 bases and J 4 bases, leaving 16 bases between the germline ends. The CDR3 has 16 amino acids. The germline V gene encodes CDR1 SGHAT and CDR2 FQNNGV. As DNA, the CDR3 is TGTGCCAGCAGCTTCCAACAATCCACGCGGGGAAACACCATATATTTT. This codes for CASSFQQSTRGNTIYF.

The J gene is TRBJ1-1, the V gene TRBV6-5; perhaps TRBD1 as D (6 bases). This CDR3 has 12 residues. The germline V gene encodes CDR1 MNHEY and CDR2 SVGAGI. V lost 7 bases to trimming and J lost 8 bases, with 14 bases between them. CDR3 in amino acids: CASTQPGEEAFF. CDR3 coding DNA: TGTGCCAGCACCCAGCCAGGGGAGGAAGCTTTCTTT.

V is TRBV7-2 and J is TRBJ2-7, with 8 bases matching TRBD1. J was trimmed by 5 bases and V by 1 base; bases with no gene match: 19. Germline V gives CDR1 SGHTA, CDR2 FQGNSA. The CDR3 covers 19 residues. The CDR3 region is CASSLGGGPPGQAVHEQYF. In DNA, the CDR3 is TGTGCCAGCAGCTTAGGGGGTGGGCCGCCGGGACAGGCTGTCCACGAGCAGTACTTC. The full variable domain, in which reference TRBV7-2 and TRBJ2-7 provide the parts outside the CDR3, is GAGVSQSPSNKVTEKGKDVELRCDPISGHTALYWYRQSLGQGLEFLIYFQGNSAPDKSGLPSDRFSAERTGGSVSTLTIQRTQQEDSAVYLCASSLGGGPPGQAVHEQYFGPGTRLTVT.

V usage is TRBV6-2 or TRBV6-3 and J usage is TRBJ1-5; D call uncertain. The V and J ends lost 0 bases and 2 bases respectively, with 11 bases between them. The CDR3 runs to 16 residues. In germline, CDR1 is MNHEY, CDR2 SVGEGT. The CDR3 reads CASSYSQVGGNQPQHF. CDR3 sequence (DNA): TGTGCCAGCAGTTACTCCCAAGTCGGGGGCAATCAGCCCCAGCATTTT.

In its sample, this clone was seen a few times. The chain couples TRBV7-6 to TRBJ2-2; TRBD2 agrees at 13 bases. The germline CDR1 and CDR2 sequences are SGHVS and FNYEAQ. The CDR3 has 18 residues. The J segment lost 5 bases and the V segment lost 5 bases, leaving 11 bases of the junction unmatched. In DNA form, the CDR3 reads TGTGCCAGCAGCCTGACCCGGACTAGCGGGAGAACTACCGGGGAGCTGTTTTTT. It specifies CASSLTRTSGRTTGELFF.

The J gene is TRBJ1-1, the V gene TRBV5-1; D may be TRBD1 (6 bases). Germline values: CDR1 SGHRS, CDR2 YFSETQ. V lost 4 bases to trimming and J lost 3 bases, with 10 bases between them. The CDR3 contains 13 residues. The CDR3 nucleotides read TGCGCCAGCAGCCTGGACAGCTACACTGAAGCTTTCTTT. Translation gives CASSLDSYTEAFF.

This chain joins TRBV5-4 and TRBJ2-3; a possible D gene is TRBD2 (5 bases). V lost 4 bases and J 3 bases, leaving 15 bases between the germline ends. Germline V gives CDR1 SGHNT, CDR2 YYREEE (reference sequence). The CDR3 length is 15 residues. The CDR3 region has the DNA TGTGCCAGCAGCCCCACGGTTCGGGGAACAGATACGCAGTATTTT. This encodes CASSPTVRGTDTQYF.

The chain has TRBV7-9 and TRBJ2-4, with a weak D call TRBD1 (5 bases). The CDR3 is 15 residues long. Germline V lookup: CDR1 SEHNR, CDR2 FQNEAQ (reference sequence). Trimming removed 5 bases at V and 0 bases at J, with 11 bases between. CDR3 bases: TGTGCCAGCAGCGACAGCAATTTAGCCAAAAACATTCAGTACTTC. Protein sequence: CASSDSNLAKNIQYF.